Listed here are 10 T cell receptor beta chains from one sample, sequenced in a study of blood T cell repertoires in COVID-19. Method: immunoSEQ multiplex PCR; TCRdb's copy keeps in-frame clones and lacks some. The table lists 250,000 or so clones, 80% to 90% of them singletons. The material sequenced was peripheral blood. These receptors originate from a man aged 25 to 40 with active or convalescent COVID-19.

The V and J genes are TRBV7-9 and TRBJ1-2, with D unresolved. The V end was cut by 4 bases, the J end by 8 bases, with 17 bases between. This CDR3 is built from 14 residues. Germline CDR1 and CDR2: SEHNR and FQNEAQ (reference sequence). The CDR3 bases are TGTGCCAGCAGCTCCTTATCCTTTAGTGAGGGCTACACCTTC. The encoded protein is CASSSLSFSEGYTF.

Comment on this clone: This specimen includes other DNA sequences encoding the same CDR3. This chain links TRBV9 with TRBJ2-1; 9 nucleotides agree with TRBD2. This CDR3 has 15 residues. CDR1 is SGDLS, CDR2 YYNGEE, per germline. After removal of 2 bases from V and 2 bases from J, the junction contained 2 bases not matched to a gene. CDR3 nucleotide sequence: TGTGCCAGCAGCGTTGGCGGGGGGGCCTACAATGAGCAGTTCTTC. Amino acid sequence: CASSVGGGAYNEQFF.

This sequence joins TRBV18 and TRBJ1-4, with 10 bases identical to TRBD1. This CDR3 has 14 amino acids. The junction had 6 bases not matched to a gene; V was cut back by 8 bases and J by 6 bases. Per germline, CDR1 KGHSH and CDR2 LQKENI. The CDR3 loop is CASNDGQGDEKLFF. In nucleotides, the CDR3 is TGTGCCAGCAACGACGGACAGGGGGATGAAAAACTGTTTTTT.

The chain is built from TRBV4-2 and TRBJ1-2; 12 bases agree with TRBD1. The CDR3 length is 17 residues. Per the germline V gene, CDR1 is LGHNA and CDR2 is YNFKEQ. V gave up 1 base and J gave up 5 bases; unmatched junction bases: 8. CDR3 coding DNA: TGTGCCAGCAGCCAAGGGGGAGGGGACAGGGGGCAATATGGCTACACCTTC. The encoded protein is CASSQGGGDRGQYGYTF.

The chain recombines TRBV5-5 with TRBJ1-2; D unresolved. The CDR3 length is 15 residues. Germline V gene lookup returns CDR1 SGHKS and CDR2 YYEKEE (reference sequence). The V and J ends lost 0 bases and 0 bases respectively, with 9 bases between them. The CDR3 protein is CASSLVTDPNYGYTF. The CDR3 DNA follows: TGTGCCAGCAGCTTGGTAACAGACCCTAACTATGGCTACACCTTC. Looking up the rest from reference TRBV5-5 and TRBJ1-2 gives the full variable domain: DAGVTQSPTHLIKTRGQQVTLRCSPISGHKSVSWYQQVLGQGPQFIFQYYEKEERGRGNFPDRFSARQFPNYSSELNVNALLLGDSALYLCASSLVTDPNYGYTFGSGTRLTVV.

The V call is TRBV27, the J call TRBJ1-2, with D tentatively TRBD1 (6 bases). This CDR3 is built from 17 residues. The germline V and J ends were trimmed by 5 bases and 1 base, with 20 bases remaining between them. CDR1 and CDR2 from the germline V gene are MNHEY and SMNVEV (reference sequence). The CDR3 spells CASSPSRWGRGNYGYTF. The CDR3 DNA reads TGTGCCAGCAGTCCGTCTAGGTGGGGCAGGGGTAACTATGGCTACACCTTC.

This clone was counted a few times. V is TRBV7-6 and J is TRBJ2-2, with a tentative D call TRBD1 (5 bases). Trimming cost V 2 bases and J 3 bases, with 13 bases left between them. The germline CDR1 and CDR2 sequences are SGHVS and FNYEAQ. The CDR3 is made up of 16 amino acids. The CDR3 bases are TGTGCCAGCAGCTTATCTCAGGGTGGCGACACCGGGGAGCTGTTTTTT. It codes for CASSLSQGGDTGELFF.

The rearrangement uses TRBV30 and TRBJ1-3; D uncertain. This CDR3 has 11 amino acids. CDR1 is GTSNPN, CDR2 SVGIG, per germline (reference sequence). V shed 5 bases and J shed 8 bases, with 10 bases lying between them. DNA for the CDR3: TGTGCCTGGGGCCCTACTCACACCATATATTTT. This gives the protein CAWGPTHTIYF.

The chain carries TRBV7-2 and TRBJ2-5, with 14 bases identical to TRBD2. Germline-derived CDR1 and CDR2 are SGHTA and FQGNSA. With V trimmed by 1 base and J by 4 bases, 2 bases remained unmatched. The CDR3 covers 16 residues. CDR3 loop: CASSLVGTSGGETQYF. CDR3 coding DNA: TGTGCCAGCAGCTTAGTAGGGACTAGCGGGGGAGAGACCCAGTACTTC.

The chain carries TRBV5-1 and TRBJ2-2; unclear D gene. V was cut by 4 bases and J by 5 bases, with 12 bases left in between. CDR3 length: 14 residues. Germline V CDR1 and CDR2: SGHRS, YFSETQ. The CDR3 loop is CASSSLRQTGELFF. Written as DNA, the CDR3 is TGCGCCAGCAGCAGCTTGCGTCAAACCGGGGAGCTGTTTTTT.